The 24 T cell receptor beta chains in this list originate from one sample, sequenced in a study of blood T cells in healthy people across ages. A second PCR, run for roughly 7 to 12 cycles, used a sample-barcoded 5' primer plus a J-beta primer mix. TCRdb reprocessed the 5' RACE reads via MiXCR and lists one record per CDR3 protein. The sample yields around 1,600,000 distinct CDR3 sequences, around 40% seen once. Sequences were obtained from blood. The receptors derive from a woman aged 18-29 years in good health.

The rearrangement joins TRBV20-1 to TRBJ2-5; no reliable D call. This CDR3 spans 12 amino acids. V lost 6 bases, J lost 5 bases, and 13 bases lay in between. Germline CDR1 DFQATT, CDR2 SNEGSKA (reference sequence). The CDR3 loop reads CSAMTLTETQYF. CDR3 nucleotide sequence: TGCAGTGCCATGACTTTAACTGAGACCCAGTACTTC.

V usage is TRBV6-7 and J usage is TRBJ1-5, with 11 bases lining up with TRBD1. TRBV6-7 is labeled an ORF, and its function is uncertain. The trim removed 2 bases at V and 2 bases at J, leaving 11 bases unmatched. This CDR3 has 19 residues. The CDR3 region has the DNA TGTGCCAGCAGTTACCACGTCCGGACAGGGGGCTGTTGCAATCAGCCCCAGCATTTT. This encodes CASSYHVRTGGCCNQPQHF.

J is TRBJ2-6 and V is TRBV4-1; D is ambiguous. V was cut by 4 bases and J by 3 bases, with 10 bases left in between. This CDR3 contains 15 residues. Germline V gene sequence: CDR1 MGHRA, CDR2 YSYEKL. CDR3 sequence (DNA): TGCGCCAGCAGCCCCCTACCCATTGGGGCCAACGTCCTGACTTTC. Translated, it gives CASSPLPIGANVLTF.

The genes are TRBV25-1 and TRBJ2-4, with TRBD2 matching 7 bases. The J call may be wrong; the DNA end is better matched by TRBJ2-7. Per the germline V gene, CDR1 is MGHDK and CDR2 is SYGVNS. This CDR3 is 15 amino acids long. The CDR3 here is CASSERRTSSYEQYF. The CDR3 DNA reads as TGTGCCAGCAGTGAACGGAGGACTAGTTCGTACGAGCAGTACTTC.

This clonotype appeared a single time. The chain uses TRBV7-9 and TRBJ2-1, with D unclear. This CDR3 region has 16 residues. V was shortened by 0 bases and J by 8 bases, with 17 bases between the two germline ends. Germline CDR1 SEHNR, CDR2 FQNEAQ (reference sequence). CDR3 residues: CASSLATGPGMDEQFF. CDR3 sequence (DNA): TGTGCCAGCAGCTTAGCGACCGGACCTGGCATGGATGAGCAGTTCTTC. Full variable domain (remainder filled in from reference TRBV7-9 and TRBJ2-1): DTGVSQNPRHKITKRGQNVTFRCDPISEHNRLYWYRQTLGQGPEFLTYFQNEAQLEKSRLLSDRFSAERPKGSFSTLEIQRTEQGDSAMYLCASSLATGPGMDEQFFGPGTRLTVL.

The gene calls are TRBV2 and TRBJ1-1; D uncertain. Germline lookup yields CDR1 SNHLY and CDR2 FYNNEI. This CDR3 region has 13 residues. V lost 4 bases and J lost 4, with 10 bases in between. DNA for the CDR3: TGTGCCAGCAGTGGCGGATCTGGCACTGAAGCTTTCTTT. Translated, it gives CASSGGSGTEAFF. The whole variable domain, filled in from reference TRBV2 and TRBJ1-1, reads EPEVTQTPSHQVTQMGQEVILRCVPISNHLYFYWYRQILGQKVEFLVSFYNNEISEKSEIFDDQFSVERPDGSNFTLKIRSTKLEDSAMYFCASSGGSGTEAFFGQGTRLTVV.

V and J are TRBV27 and TRBJ2-5; 9 positions agree with TRBD1. J lost 11 bases, V lost 5 bases, and 12 bases had no gene match. Germline CDR1 reads MNHEY; CDR2 reads SMNVEV (reference sequence). The CDR3 runs 14 residues. This chain's CDR3 is CASSKGTGQGEQYF. DNA of the CDR3: TGTGCCAGCAGTAAAGGGACAGGGCAAGGGGAGCAGTACTTC.

This clonotype appeared once. As DNA, the CDR3 is TGTGCCAGCAGTGACTCAGGAGGGTACAGCAATCAGCCCCAGCATTTT. Protein: CASSDSGGYSNQPQHF. The chain combines TRBV6-4 with TRBJ1-5; no definite D call. Trimming took off 0 bases at V and 1 base at J, with 10 bases between the two ends. This CDR3 has 16 amino acids. Germline CDR1 is MRHNA and CDR2 is SNTAGT.

This clonotype was seen a few times. The chain combines TRBV27 with TRBJ1-1; the D gene is possibly TRBD1 (5 bases). Germline V gene data show CDR1 as MNHEY and CDR2 as SMNVEV (reference sequence). The ends were cut back, 1 base at V and 6 bases at J, with 12 bases in the middle. This CDR3 has 14 residues. This chain's CDR3 is CASSLYGGRPEAFF. For the CDR3, the DNA is TGTGCCAGCAGTTTATATGGGGGACGGCCTGAAGCTTTCTTT.

J is TRBJ2-5 and V is TRBV28, with 10 bases aligning to TRBD2. TRBJ2-7 matches the DNA end more closely, so the J call is doubtful. CDR1 and CDR2 from the germline V gene are MDHEN and SYDVKM. The CDR3 contains 15 residues. CDR3 sequence reads: CASSLYASGSDEQYF. CDR3 nucleotides: TGTGCCAGCAGTTTATATGCTAGCGGGAGTGACGAGCAGTACTTC.

CDR3 loop: CATRAAGTEAFF. In DNA form, the CDR3 reads TGTGCCACCAGGGCCGCGGGGACTGAAGCTTTCTTT. The chain carries TRBV18 and TRBJ1-1; TRBD1 might be the D (5 bases). This CDR3 spans 12 amino acids. Germline-derived CDR1 and CDR2 are KGHSH and LQKENI. The V and J ends lost 10 bases and 5 bases respectively, with 14 bases between them.

The chain couples TRBV5-1 to TRBJ2-4; tentatively, D is TRBD1 (6 bases). The J call may be wrong; the DNA end is better matched by TRBJ2-7. Germline V gene data show CDR1 as SGHRS and CDR2 as YFSETQ. The CDR3 contains 15 residues. The CDR3 DNA reads as TGCGCCAGCAGCACTGCCGGGACACGGGTCTACGAGCAGTACTTC. Translating gives CASSTAGTRVYEQYF.

V is TRBV12-3 or TRBV12-4 and J is TRBJ2-5; possibly TRBD1 or TRBD2 for D (5 bases each). V shed 6 bases and J shed 9 bases, with 20 bases lying between them. The CDR3 is made up of 14 amino acids. CDR3 sequence (DNA): TGTGCCAGCAGCCTTGGGGCCCCCTGGGGGTCCCAGTACTTC. Encoded protein: CASSLGAPWGSQYF.

V usage is TRBV20-1 and J usage is TRBJ2-3, with 8 nucleotides matching TRBD2. After removal of 2 bases from V and 8 bases from J, the junction contained 6 bases not matched to a gene. CDR3 length equals 13 residues. Germline V gives CDR1 DFQATT, CDR2 SNEGSKA (reference sequence). The CDR3 coding sequence is TGCAGTGCTAGACTGCGGGGGGCCAGTACGCAGTATTTT. Translated: CSARLRGASTQYF.

CDR3 DNA: TGTGCCTGGAGTGTAGGAGGGGTCGCCTACGAGCAGTACTTC. This encodes CAWSVGGVAYEQYF. V is TRBV30 and J is TRBJ2-7, with D possibly TRBD2 on 6 matching bases. The CDR3 contains 14 residues. V was pared by 0 bases and J by 2 bases, with 11 bases between. Per the germline V gene, CDR1 is GTSNPN and CDR2 is SVGIG (reference sequence).

Turning to this clonotype: An end of the junction does not agree with germline; a read error may underlie this. DNA for the CDR3: TGTGCCAGCAGTTGGGACGACCAAGGGACCCAGTACTTC. Translating it yields CASSWDDQGTQYF. The chain links TRBV2 to TRBJ2-7; D is possibly TRBD1 or TRBD2 (5 bases each). The J call may be mistaken, given a closer DNA end match to TRBJ2-5. The CDR3 sequence is 13 residues long. The germline CDR1 and CDR2 sequences are SNHLY and FYNNEI.

This clonotype occurred a few times. V gene TRBV27 combines with J gene TRBJ2-1, with unresolved D. There are 13 residues in the CDR3. Trimming removed 10 bases from V and 0 bases from J, with 10 bases in between. Per germline, CDR1 MNHEY and CDR2 SMNVEV (reference sequence). DNA of the CDR3: TGTGCCACAAGGTGGGGCTCCTACAATGAGCAGTTCTTC. Its translation: CATRWGSYNEQFF.

V and J are TRBV21-1 and TRBJ1-1. TRBV21-1 is termed a pseudogene. CDR3 length: 10 residues. For the CDR3, the DNA is TGTGCCAGCAGCCCTCCAGGAGCTTTCTTT. Its translation: CASSPPGAFF.

The chain is built from TRBV20-1 and TRBJ1-1; D is undetermined. CDR1 and CDR2 from the germline V gene are DFQATT and SNEGSKA (reference sequence). The CDR3 contains 10 residues. Trimming cost V 5 bases and J 6 bases, with 7 bases left between them. In DNA form, the CDR3 reads TGCAGTGCTGGAGTGGCTGAAGCTTTCTTT. Amino acids: CSAGVAEAFF.

The chain carries TRBV20-1 and TRBJ2-3, with TRBD2 matching 7 bases. The germline V gene encodes CDR1 DFQATT and CDR2 SNEGSKA (reference sequence). This CDR3 comprises 15 residues. The V and J ends lost 2 bases and 1 base, in that order; junction bases with no gene match: 6. For the CDR3, the DNA is TGCAGTGCTAGACGGGGGGTGCTCGGCACAGATACGCAGTATTTT. Translation gives CSARRGVLGTDTQYF.

V is TRBV12-3 or TRBV12-4 and J is TRBJ2-3, with TRBD2 identical over 7 bases. With V trimmed by 6 bases and J by 6 bases, 12 bases remained unmatched. The CDR3 is 15 amino acids. Here the CDR3 reads CASSPWESGNDTQYF. CDR3 nucleotide sequence: TGTGCCAGCAGCCCCTGGGAGAGCGGGAATGATACGCAGTATTTT.

V gene TRBV29-1 combines with J gene TRBJ2-5; tentative D call: TRBD1 (6 bases). The V and J ends lost 2 bases and 1 base respectively, with 8 bases between them. Germline assignment: CDR1 SQVTM and CDR2 ANQGSEA. The CDR3 loop spans 13 amino acids. CDR3: CSVEQQGQETQYF. The CDR3 region has the DNA TGCAGCGTTGAACAACAGGGCCAAGAGACCCAGTACTTC. The full variable domain, completed using reference TRBV29-1 and TRBJ2-5, is SAVISQKPSRDICQRGTSLTIQCQVDSQVTMMFWYRQQPGQSLTLIATANQGSEATYESGFVIDKFPISRPNLTFSTLTVSNMSPEDSSIYLCSVEQQGQETQYFGPGTRLLVL.

The V call is TRBV20-1, the J call TRBJ1-2; D might be TRBD1 (6 bases). The CDR3 consists of 14 residues. The V gene's germline CDR1 is DFQATT and CDR2 SNEGSKA (reference sequence). V shed 3 bases and J shed 3 bases, with 14 bases lying between them. In DNA, the CDR3 is TGCAGTGCTAGGGAAACGGACAGATACTATGGCTACACCTTC. Encoded protein: CSARETDRYYGYTF.

The J gene is TRBJ2-1, the V gene TRBV27, with 8 bases identical to TRBD2. The CDR3 loop spans 15 amino acids. J lost 8 bases, V lost 8 bases, and 14 bases had no gene match. Germline assignment: CDR1 MNHEY and CDR2 SMNVEV (reference sequence). CDR3 nucleotide sequence: TGTGCCAGCCACTACGGGGGGGCGTGGCGGGATGAGCAGTTCTTC. Residues: CASHYGGAWRDEQFF.